Below are 29 T cell receptor beta chains sequenced from a single sample in a study of blood T cell repertoires in COVID-19. Method: immunoSEQ multiplex PCR; TCRdb's copy keeps in-frame clones and lacks some. The sample shows 95,000 to 150,000 clones, roughly 89% of them seen only once. Sequencing used peripheral blood. The receptors stem from a woman aged 55-70 years with COVID-19, enrolled during active disease.

The chain combines TRBV4-2 with TRBJ2-7; TRBD2 aligns across 10 bases. V gave up 0 bases and J gave up 9 bases; unmatched junction bases: 8. The V gene's germline CDR1 is LGHNA and CDR2 YNFKEQ. This CDR3 is 15 amino acids long. DNA of the CDR3: TGTGCCAGCAGCCAAGAGCCCAGCGGGGGGGGACCGCAGTACTTC. Translation gives CASSQEPSGGGPQYF.

V is TRBV4-3 and J is TRBJ2-7; 10 bases match TRBD1. The junction had 3 bases not matched to a gene; V was cut back by 1 base and J by 3 bases. CDR3 length: 15 residues. Germline V gives CDR1 LGHNA, CDR2 YSLEER. CDR3 coding DNA: TGCGCCAGCAGCCAAGCCGGGACAGGGGACTACGAGCAGTACTTC. Amino acid sequence: CASSQAGTGDYEQYF.

The chain is built from TRBV14 and TRBJ2-7; 10 bases are shared with TRBD1. The CDR3 spans 17 residues. Germline V gene lookup returns CDR1 SGHDN and CDR2 FVKESK. Trimming removed 4 bases from V and 2 bases from J; junction bases left unmatched: 11. The CDR3 here is CASSRDPGQGPTYEQYF. CDR3 in DNA: TGTGCCAGCAGCCGAGACCCGGGACAGGGGCCCACCTACGAGCAGTACTTC.

The V gene is TRBV5-1, the J gene TRBJ1-2; D ambiguous. Germline V gene data show CDR1 as SGHRS and CDR2 as YFSETQ. Trimming shortened V by 2 bases and J by 5 bases, and 10 bases separated the two germline ends. The CDR3 contains 13 residues. The CDR3 protein is CASSFGDGYGYTF. The DNA for the CDR3 is TGCGCCAGCAGCTTCGGGGATGGATATGGCTACACCTTC.

This chain joins TRBV7-9 and TRBJ1-2; 9 positions agree with TRBD1. The CDR3 totals 13 residues. The germline V gene encodes CDR1 SEHNR and CDR2 FQNEAQ (reference sequence). V was clipped by 4 bases and J by 6 bases; unmatched bases: 3. CDR3 region: CASSWDRDDGYTF. CDR3 sequence (DNA): TGTGCCAGCAGCTGGGACAGGGACGATGGCTACACCTTC.

This chain uses TRBV7-6 with TRBJ2-7; D perhaps matches TRBD2 (6 bases). V shed 1 base and J shed 1 base, with 8 bases lying between them. This CDR3 region has 14 residues. Germline values: CDR1 SGHVS, CDR2 FNYEAQ. The CDR3 nucleotides are TGTGCCAGCAGCTTAGGCGGGACTTCCTACGAGCAGTACTTC. It yields the protein CASSLGGTSYEQYF. The full variable domain, completed using reference TRBV7-6 and TRBJ2-7, is GAGVSQSPRYKVTKRGQDVALRCDPISGHVSLYWYRQALGQGPEFLTYFNYEAQQDKSGLPNDRFSAERPEGSISTLTIQRTEQRDSAMYRCASSLGGTSYEQYFGPGTRLTVT.

The V and J genes are TRBV6-4 and TRBJ2-2; no reliable D call. The CDR3 has 15 residues. Germline V gene data show CDR1 as MRHNA and CDR2 as SNTAGT. Trimming cost V 1 base and J 1 base, with 7 bases left between them. DNA for the CDR3: TGTGCCAGCAGTGACTGGCCCCTGAACACCGGGGAGCTGTTTTTT. This encodes CASSDWPLNTGELFF.

This chain connects TRBV9 to TRBJ2-2; D unresolved. Trimming pared 0 bases from V and 6 bases from J, leaving 6 bases between. The germline gives CDR1 SGDLS, CDR2 YYNGEE. This CDR3 contains 13 residues. Here the CDR3 reads CASSVARSGELFF. CDR3 nucleotide sequence: TGTGCCAGCAGCGTAGCCAGATCCGGGGAGCTGTTTTTT.

The J gene is TRBJ1-3, the V gene TRBV4-1; D is perhaps TRBD1 (6 bases). The CDR3 has 16 residues. V lost 2 bases and J 0 bases, leaving 11 bases between the germline ends. The germline gives CDR1 MGHRA, CDR2 YSYEKL. The CDR3 DNA is TGCGCCAGCAGCCAACAGACAGGCGTCTCTGGAAACACCATATATTTT. Translated: CASSQQTGVSGNTIYF.

V gene TRBV5-1 combines with J gene TRBJ1-3; D is possibly TRBD1 (5 bases). The CDR3 is 16 amino acids. From germline, CDR1 is SGHRS and CDR2 YFSETQ. Trimming shortened V by 0 bases and J by 4 bases, and 14 bases separated the two germline ends. CDR3 nucleotides: TGCGCCAGCAGCTTGGCGGGGGTACTGAGAGGAAACACCATATATTTT. Amino acids: CASSLAGVLRGNTIYF.

This clone turned up a few times. The chain couples TRBV20-1 to TRBJ1-1; no definite D call. V lost 6 bases to trimming and J lost 10 bases, with 15 bases between them. The CDR3 totals 11 residues. Germline V lookup: CDR1 DFQATT, CDR2 SNEGSKA (reference sequence). CDR3 sequence: CSASRTQLAFF. In nucleotides, the CDR3 is TGCAGTGCCTCTCGGACTCAATTAGCTTTCTTT.

CDR3 in amino acids: CASSSQGSNTEAFF. The CDR3 region has the DNA TGTGCCAGCAGCTCACAGGGCTCGAACACTGAAGCTTTCTTT. The chain combines TRBV7-3 with TRBJ1-1; possible D gene TRBD1, 6 bases. With 4 bases removed from V and 1 base from J, the gap between germline ends came to 10 bases. CDR3 length: 14 residues. Germline CDR1 is SGHTA and CDR2 is FQGTGA.

The CDR3 DNA reads as TGTGCCTGGAGTAATTCGCCCAGGGCCAATCAGCCCCAGCATTTT. This translates into CAWSNSPRANQPQHF. This sequence joins TRBV30 and TRBJ1-5; a possible D gene is TRBD1 (5 bases). Deletions cut 2 bases from V and 3 bases from J, with 14 bases between. The CDR3 contains 15 residues. Germline V CDR1 and CDR2: GTSNPN, SVGIG (reference sequence). Variable domain in full (rest from reference TRBV30 and TRBJ1-5): SQTIHQWPATLVQPVGSPLSLECTVEGTSNPNLYWYRQAAGRGLQLLFYSVGIGQISSEVPQNLSASRPQDRQFILSSKKLLLSDSGFYLCAWSNSPRANQPQHFGDGTRLSIL.

The chain is built from TRBV7-9 and TRBJ2-7; 15 positions agree with TRBD2. The germline gives CDR1 SEHNR, CDR2 FQNEAQ (reference sequence). The V gene end was trimmed by 5 bases and the J gene end by 0 bases; junction bases not matched to a gene: 8. CDR3 size: 18 residues. Here the CDR3 DNA reads TGTGCCAGCAGCACCCCCGGGACTAGCGGGGGGCCCTCCTACGAGCAGTACTTC. Its translation is CASSTPGTSGGPSYEQYF.

This clone appeared a few times. The V gene is TRBV19, the J gene TRBJ2-1; 10 positions agree with TRBD1. The CDR3 is made up of 13 amino acids. V lost 5 bases and J lost 9; bases outside the gene matches: 4. In germline, CDR1 is LNHDA, CDR2 SQIVND (reference sequence). CDR3 in DNA: TGTGCCAGTAGTCCGGGACAGGGGAGTGAGCAGTTCTTC. Its protein product is CASSPGQGSEQFF.

The gene calls are TRBV4-2 and TRBJ2-7; 10 bases line up with TRBD2. Germline V CDR1 and CDR2: LGHNA, YNFKEQ. The CDR3 extends over 15 amino acids. The V gene end was trimmed by 2 bases and the J gene end by 0 bases; junction bases not matched to a gene: 1. The CDR3 here is CASSQPSGGSYEQYF. In nucleotides, the CDR3 is TGTGCCAGCAGCCAACCTAGCGGGGGCTCCTACGAGCAGTACTTC.

The J gene is TRBJ1-2, the V gene TRBV18; D may be TRBD1 (6 bases). With 2 bases removed from V and 5 bases from J, the gap between germline ends came to 15 bases. CDR1 KGHSH and CDR2 LQKENI come from the germline V gene. The CDR3 loop spans 15 amino acids. CDR3 sequence: CASSPSGTPEYGYTF. As DNA, the CDR3 is TGTGCCAGCTCACCATCTGGGACACCGGAGTATGGCTACACCTTC.

The chain is built from TRBV7-2 and TRBJ1-5, with a tentative D call TRBD1 (5 bases). From germline, CDR1 is SGHTA and CDR2 FQGNSA. This CDR3 has 15 amino acids. Trimming took 5 bases from V and 2 from J, leaving 13 bases between them. CDR3 DNA sequence: TGTGCCAGCAGCCAGGGATTAGGGGGCAATCAGCCCCAGCATTTT. It specifies CASSQGLGGNQPQHF.

V usage is TRBV11-2 and J usage is TRBJ2-1; unclear D gene. Trimming pared 1 base from V and 5 bases from J, leaving 15 bases between. The CDR3 loop spans 16 amino acids. The germline CDR1 and CDR2 sequences are SGHAT and FQNNGV. The CDR3 coding sequence is TGTGCCAGCAGCTTAGGCGCGGTTAATTGGCACAATGAGCAGTTCTTC. Amino acid sequence: CASSLGAVNWHNEQFF.

In this sample, this clone turned up a few times. The CDR3: CASSLAEGYQETQYF. The CDR3 region has the DNA TGTGCCAGCAGCTTAGCGGAGGGGTACCAAGAGACCCAGTACTTC. V and J are TRBV7-9 and TRBJ2-5, with a possible D match to TRBD2 (6 bases). Germline V CDR1 and CDR2: SEHNR, FQNEAQ (reference sequence). The V end lost 0 bases, the J end lost 0 bases, and 8 bases lay between the germline ends. This CDR3 comprises 15 residues.

V gene TRBV10-1 combines with J gene TRBJ2-7, with D possibly matching TRBD1 (6 bases). There are 15 residues in the CDR3. The germline V gene encodes CDR1 WNHNN and CDR2 SYGVQD (reference sequence). V shed 5 bases and J shed 5 bases, with 19 bases lying between them. The CDR3 DNA is TGCGCCAGCAGTAACCCGGGACACGATGTCGACGAGCAGTACTTC. It encodes CASSNPGHDVDEQYF.

V gene TRBV3-1 (or the pseudogene TRBV3-2) combines with J gene TRBJ2-5; 11 positions match TRBD1. The CDR3 has 15 amino acids. Trimming removed 4 bases from V and 1 base from J; junction bases left unmatched: 2. The germline CDR1 and CDR2 sequences are LGHDT and YNNKEL (reference sequence). The CDR3 is CASSRGQGVQETQYF. In DNA, the CDR3 is TGTGCCAGCAGCCGGGGACAGGGGGTCCAAGAGACCCAGTACTTC.

This rearrangement joins TRBV9 to TRBJ2-1; D is ambiguous. CDR3 size: 13 residues. V lost 0 bases and J 4 bases, leaving 5 bases between the germline ends. Germline V gene lookup returns CDR1 SGDLS and CDR2 YYNGEE. Here the CDR3 reads CASSVAPYNEQFF. Here the CDR3 DNA reads TGTGCCAGCAGCGTAGCTCCTTACAATGAGCAGTTCTTC.

The chain couples TRBV18 to TRBJ1-4; D is unclear. Germline lookup yields CDR1 KGHSH and CDR2 LQKENI. V lost 3 bases, J lost 5 bases, and 16 bases lay in between. The CDR3 is 16 residues long. CDR3 protein: CASSPPIGQQNEKLFF. In nucleotides, the CDR3 is TGTGCCAGCTCACCTCCTATCGGCCAACAGAATGAAAAACTGTTTTTT.

This chain connects TRBV18 to TRBJ2-7; 7 positions agree with TRBD1. Unmatched junction bases numbered 4, after V lost 5 bases and J lost 3 bases. Looked up from germline, CDR1 is KGHSH and CDR2 is LQKENI. This CDR3 is built from 13 residues. CDR3 in amino acids: CASSRTGGYEQYF. The CDR3 bases are TGTGCCAGCTCAAGGACAGGTGGCTACGAGCAGTACTTC.

The chain couples TRBV19 to TRBJ1-2; TRBD1 matches 9 bases. V was clipped by 6 bases and J by 2 bases; unmatched bases: 10. The V gene's germline CDR1 is LNHDA and CDR2 SQIVND (reference sequence). This CDR3 is built from 16 residues. DNA for the CDR3: TGTGCCAGTAGCAATCCGGGACAGGGATCCAACTATGGCTACACCTTC. This gives the protein CASSNPGQGSNYGYTF.

The sample holds one count of this clone. This chain connects TRBV4-1 to TRBJ2-3; 7 bases are shared with TRBD2. From germline, CDR1 is MGHRA and CDR2 YSYEKL. Germline trimming cut 5 bases from V and 6 bases from J; bases unmatched to any gene: 17. CDR3 length: 17 amino acids. This chain's CDR3 is CASSNPTRGGYRDTQYF. Here the CDR3 DNA reads TGCGCCAGCAGCAACCCAACTCGCGGGGGATATAGGGATACGCAGTATTTT.

The rearrangement links TRBV19 to TRBJ1-2; no firm D call. The CDR3 extends over 14 amino acids. The V and J ends lost 11 bases and 0 bases respectively, with 16 bases between them. Germline V lookup: CDR1 LNHDA, CDR2 SQIVND (reference sequence). The CDR3 bases are TGTGCCTCCCAACCTGGGAGAGCTAACTATGGCTACACCTTC. Translated, it gives CASQPGRANYGYTF.

This chain links TRBV19 with TRBJ1-1; the D is unclear. V dropped 4 bases and J dropped 10 bases, with 19 bases sitting between them. This CDR3 is built from 14 residues. Germline V gives CDR1 LNHDA, CDR2 SQIVND (reference sequence). The CDR3 loop is CASSKPRQRFRAFF. CDR3 nucleotides: TGTGCCAGTAGTAAGCCACGACAAAGATTTAGAGCTTTCTTT.